This is a list of T cell receptor beta chains from one sample in a study of blood T cell repertoires in COVID-19. The protocol was immunoSEQ multiplex PCR, while the TCRdb copy is restricted to in-frame clones and leaves out a portion. The sample shows 150,000 to 200,000 clones, over 75% of them seen only once. Sample: PBMCs or T cells enriched from blood (not recorded which). All receptors derive from a woman aged 18-30 years who had recovered from COVID-19. Each CDR3 is given with its conserved first and last residue. Each record gives: CDR3 protein, CDR3 DNA, clone size, D gene, V gene, J gene. The D gene is left open where the match is weak. The size of a clone is reported for some rows only, either as once, few or many, or as a class for expanded clones.

CASSQQTGGSYNEQFF	TGCGCCAGCAGCCAACAAACAGGGGGGTCCTACAATGAGCAGTTCTTC	-	TRBD1	TRBV4-3	TRBJ2-1
CASSPLSRYGYTF	TGTGCCAGCAGCCCCCTTTCCCGCTATGGCTACACCTTC	-	-	TRBV12-3/TRBV12-4	TRBJ1-2
CASSVHSSSQNGYTF	TGTGCCAGCAGCGTACACAGCTCATCCCAAAATGGCTACACCTTC	many	-	TRBV9	TRBJ1-2
CASSYPLITSGGAFPQEQYF	TGTGCCAGCAGTTACCCCCTGATTACTAGCGGGGGGGCCTTTCCCCAGGAGCAGTACTTC	-	TRBD2	TRBV6-2/TRBV6-3	TRBJ2-7
CASSSQSTSGGPINEQFF	TGCGCCAGCAGCTCCCAATCGACTAGCGGGGGCCCCATCAATGAGCAGTTCTTC	-	TRBD2	TRBV5-1	TRBJ2-1
CAARPGLQETQYF	TGTGCCGCCCGCCCGGGACTTCAAGAGACCCAGTACTTC	-	-	TRBV7-9	TRBJ2-5
CASTIQGLGNQPQHF	TGTGCCAGCACTATACAGGGGCTGGGCAATCAGCCCCAGCATTTT	-	TRBD1	TRBV6-1	TRBJ1-5
CASSQEWPGGLAKNIQYF	TGCGCCAGCAGCCAAGAATGGCCCGGGGGGCTGGCCAAAAACATTCAGTACTTC	-	-	TRBV4-3	TRBJ2-4
CASSLPDTGQDNNEQFF	TGCGCCAGCAGCCTACCTGACACGGGACAGGACAACAATGAGCAGTTCTTC	-	TRBD1	TRBV5-1	TRBJ2-1
CASSLVSRSPGYEQYF	TGTGCCAGCAGCTTAGTTTCGAGGTCTCCGGGCTACGAGCAGTACTTC	-	-	TRBV7-2	TRBJ2-7
CASSGTSGSHSDTQYF	TGTGCCAGCAGCGGAACTAGCGGGAGTCATTCAGATACGCAGTATTTT	-	TRBD2	TRBV5-4	TRBJ2-3
CASSNRDRYYEQYF	TGTGCCAGCAGTAACCGGGACAGGTATTACGAGCAGTACTTC	-	TRBD1	TRBV6-2/TRBV6-3	TRBJ2-7
CASSESEQYF	TGTGCCAGCAGTGAGAGCGAGCAGTACTTC	-	-	TRBV25-1	TRBJ2-7
CASSSQQGAQVTTEAFF	TGTGCCAGCAGTTCCCAACAGGGGGCGCAGGTAACCACTGAAGCTTTCTTT	-	TRBD1	TRBV25-1	TRBJ1-1
CASSARLAGAGNEQFF	TGTGCCAGCAGCGCGCGACTAGCGGGAGCGGGCAATGAGCAGTTCTTC	-	TRBD2	TRBV9	TRBJ2-1
CASSEDSYYEQYF	TGTGCCAGCAGTGAAGACTCGTACTACGAGCAGTACTTC	-	-	TRBV2	TRBJ2-7
CASSYGGFDEKLFF	TGTGCCAGCAGTTACGGGGGCTTTGATGAAAAACTGTTTTTT	-	-	TRBV6-5	TRBJ1-4
CASTASSYGVEQFF	TGTGCCAGTACCGCGAGTTCATACGGGGTAGAGCAGTTCTTC	-	-	TRBV19	TRBJ2-1
CATSTRLAGDTQYF	TGTGCCACCAGCACACGACTAGCGGGAGACACGCAGTATTTT	-	TRBD2	TRBV15	TRBJ2-3
CASSLARGTTNEKLFF	TGCGCCAGCAGCTTGGCCAGGGGGACAACTAATGAAAAACTGTTTTTT	-	TRBD1	TRBV5-1	TRBJ1-4
CAWKPRGAFSNYGYTF	TGTGCCTGGAAACCCAGGGGTGCCTTTTCTAACTATGGCTACACCTTC	once	-	TRBV30	TRBJ1-2
CASSEDRQNQPQHF	TGTGCCAGCAGTGAGGACAGACAGAATCAGCCCCAGCATTTT	-	-	TRBV2	TRBJ1-5
CASTLGDTGELFF	TGTGCCAGCACCCTGGGAGACACCGGGGAGCTGTTTTTT	few	-	TRBV28	TRBJ2-2
CASSVAGGEQFF	TGCGCCAGCAGTGTAGCGGGAGGTGAGCAGTTCTTC	-	TRBD2	TRBV5-1	TRBJ2-1
CASSSIGDYEQFF	TGTGCCAGCAGCTCCATCGGCGACTATGAGCAGTTCTTC	-	-	TRBV7-2	TRBJ2-1
CASSFRLGSQGPSSYNSPLHF	TGTGCCAGCAGTTTCCGTCTGGGGTCACAGGGGCCAAGCTCCTATAATTCACCCCTCCACTTT	once	TRBD1	TRBV28	TRBJ1-6
CASSPRAGERTDTQYF	TGTGCCAGCTCACCACGGGCAGGGGAGCGCACAGATACGCAGTATTTT	-	-	TRBV18	TRBJ2-3
CASSYSGQGGSPLHF	TGTGCCAGCAGTTACTCGGGACAGGGCGGGTCACCCCTCCACTTT	-	TRBD1	TRBV6-5	TRBJ1-6
CASSLEASGGEQFF	TGCGCCAGCAGCTTGGAGGCTAGCGGGGGTGAGCAGTTCTTC	-	TRBD2	TRBV5-1	TRBJ2-1
CASSLDLSSATYEQYF	TGTGCCAGCAGCTTGGATTTATCTAGCGCCACCTACGAGCAGTACTTC	-	-	TRBV5-6	TRBJ2-7
CASSKDVTAYEQYF	TGTGCCAGCAGCAAAGACGTGACAGCCTACGAGCAGTACTTC	-	-	TRBV7-9	TRBJ2-7
CASNLGSSYNEQFF	TGTGCCAGCAATCTCGGGAGCTCCTACAATGAGCAGTTCTTC	-	-	TRBV2	TRBJ2-1
CASAPPGLSGGAFF	TGTGCCAGCGCCCCCCCGGGTCTCTCCGGGGGAGCTTTCTTT	-	-	TRBV5-5	TRBJ1-1
CASSLIGAGGYTF	TGTGCCAGCAGCTTAATAGGGGCTGGGGGCTACACCTTC	-	-	TRBV7-8	TRBJ1-2
CASTPGLAGHNEQFF	TGTGCCAGCACCCCGGGACTAGCGGGACACAATGAGCAGTTCTTC	-	TRBD2	TRBV9	TRBJ2-1
CATSDQSGGRYEAFF	TGTGCCACCAGTGATCAGTCAGGGGGCCGATATGAAGCTTTCTTT	-	TRBD1	TRBV24-1	TRBJ1-1
CASSTLSGAADTQYF	TGTGCCAGTAGTACTTTAAGCGGGGCTGCAGATACGCAGTATTTT	-	TRBD2	TRBV19	TRBJ2-3
CASSLTSGKVKEQFF	TGTGCCAGCAGCTTGACTAGCGGGAAGGTGAAGGAGCAGTTCTTC	-	TRBD2	TRBV7-2	TRBJ2-1
CASSSGTGGNQPQHF	TGTGCCAGTAGTTCCGGGACAGGGGGTAATCAGCCCCAGCATTTT	-	TRBD1	TRBV19	TRBJ1-5
CASSDRGPYGYTF	TGTGCCAGCAGTGACAGGGGCCCCTATGGCTACACCTTC	-	-	TRBV6-1	TRBJ1-2
CASSQAGGSGNTIYF	TGTGCCAGCAGCCAAGCGGGGGGCTCTGGAAACACCATATATTTT	-	-	TRBV14	TRBJ1-3
CASSNGENTEAFF	TGTGCCAGCTCAAACGGGGAGAACACTGAAGCTTTCTTT	once	-	TRBV18	TRBJ1-1
CASSPGLAGVSIQYF	TGTGCCAGCAGTCCTGGACTAGCGGGAGTAAGCATTCAGTACTTC	-	TRBD2	TRBV28	TRBJ2-4
CASNELPQETQYF	TGTGCCAGCAACGAGCTCCCCCAAGAGACCCAGTACTTC	-	-	TRBV2	TRBJ2-5
CASSYSLVNTEAFF	TGTGCCAGCAGTTACTCCCTAGTAAACACTGAAGCTTTCTTT	-	-	TRBV6-5	TRBJ1-1
CASSAGLTSGNTIYF	TGTGCCAGCAGCGCAGGCCTCACCTCTGGAAACACCATATATTTT	-	-	TRBV7-2	TRBJ1-3
CASSPTGSGNTIYF	TGTGCCAGCAGCCCGACAGGGTCTGGAAACACCATATATTTT	-	TRBD1	TRBV28	TRBJ1-3
CASSPAGGDYEQYF	TGTGCCAGTAGCCCTGCCGGCGGGGACTACGAGCAGTACTTC	-	-	TRBV19	TRBJ2-7
CASSQDSPQDTQYF	TGTGCCAGCAGCCAAGATAGCCCCCAAGATACGCAGTATTTT	-	-	TRBV3-1/TRBV3-2	TRBJ2-3
CASSQVSGAVSGNTIYF	TGTGCCAGCAGCCAAGTTTCTGGGGCGGTCTCTGGAAACACCATATATTTT	-	-	TRBV4-2	TRBJ1-3